This T cell receptor (beta chain) was identified in a study of T cell responses to AZD1222 COVID-19 vaccine. The CDR3 extends over 16 amino acids. Germline-derived CDR1 and CDR2 are SGHKS and YYEKEE (reference sequence). V lost 4 bases to trimming and J lost 0 bases; unmatched junction nucleotides: 4. With regard to this clone: What it binds is unknown.

Study conclusions and caveats: The donor cohort was predominantly white British with a female majority, and clonal diversity may have been underestimated. The CD4 TCRs associated with vaccination extended across spike and predominated at 160-218 and 743-854.

Here immunoSEQ multiplex PCR was the method, and the copy in TCRdb shows in-frame clones only, minus some. The sample carries approximately 120,000 clones, roughly 87% recorded once. The TCR sequence derives from an adult who received the AZD1222 COVID-19 vaccine. The chain combines TRBV5-5 with TRBJ1-6; 7 bases match TRBD1. The sequencing used peripheral blood, collected 28 days after the second AZD1222 dose. The DNA of the CDR3 is TGTGCCAGCAGCACGACAGGGAGCTCCTATAATTCACCCCTCCACTTT. The encoded protein is CASSTTGSSYNSPLHF.